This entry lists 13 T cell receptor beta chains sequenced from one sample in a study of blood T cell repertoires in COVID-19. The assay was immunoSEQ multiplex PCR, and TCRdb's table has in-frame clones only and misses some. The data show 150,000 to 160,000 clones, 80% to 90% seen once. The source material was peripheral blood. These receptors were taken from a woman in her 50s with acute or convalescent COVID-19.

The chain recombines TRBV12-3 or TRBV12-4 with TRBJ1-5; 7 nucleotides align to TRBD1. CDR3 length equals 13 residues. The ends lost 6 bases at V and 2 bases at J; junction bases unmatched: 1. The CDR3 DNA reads TGTGCCAGCAGCGGACAGGGCAATCAGCCCCAGCATTTT. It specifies CASSGQGNQPQHF.

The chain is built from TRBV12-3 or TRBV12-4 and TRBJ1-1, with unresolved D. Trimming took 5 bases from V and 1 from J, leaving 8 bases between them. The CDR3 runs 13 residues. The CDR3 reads CASSRTENTEAFF. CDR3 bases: TGTGCCAGCAGTCGAACAGAGAACACTGAAGCTTTCTTT.

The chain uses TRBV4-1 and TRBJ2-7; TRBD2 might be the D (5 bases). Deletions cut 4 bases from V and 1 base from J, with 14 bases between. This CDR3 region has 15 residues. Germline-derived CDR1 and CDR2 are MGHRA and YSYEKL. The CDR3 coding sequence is TGCGCCAGCAGCCCTACGAGCGGACCGTCCTACGAGCAGTACTTC. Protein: CASSPTSGPSYEQYF.

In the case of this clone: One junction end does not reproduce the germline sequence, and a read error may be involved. DNA of the CDR3: TGTGCCAGCAGCTTAGATTTGCTGCTCGGGAACTTC. It yields the protein CASSLDLLLGNF. This chain links TRBV7-9 with TRBJ2-5, with a possible D match to TRBD2 (5 bases). Germline loops: CDR1 SEHNR, CDR2 FQNEAQ (reference sequence). CDR3 length equals 12 residues.

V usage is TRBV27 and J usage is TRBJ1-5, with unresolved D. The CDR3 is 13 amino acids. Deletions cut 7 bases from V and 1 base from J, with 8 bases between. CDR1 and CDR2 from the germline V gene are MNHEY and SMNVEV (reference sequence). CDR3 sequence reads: CASTNTSNQPQHF. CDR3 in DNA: TGTGCCAGCACCAATACAAGCAATCAGCCCCAGCATTTT.

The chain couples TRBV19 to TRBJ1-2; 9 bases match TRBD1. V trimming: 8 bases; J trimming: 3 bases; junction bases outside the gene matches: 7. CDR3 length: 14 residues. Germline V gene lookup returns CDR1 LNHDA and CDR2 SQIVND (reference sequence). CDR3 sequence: CASRGQGRYYGYTF. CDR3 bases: TGTGCCAGTCGGGGACAGGGCAGATACTATGGCTACACCTTC.

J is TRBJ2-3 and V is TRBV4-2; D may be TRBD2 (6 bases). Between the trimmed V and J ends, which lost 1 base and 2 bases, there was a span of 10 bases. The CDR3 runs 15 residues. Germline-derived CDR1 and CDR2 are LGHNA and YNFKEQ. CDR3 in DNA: TGTGCCAGCAGCCAAGGGGGGGAACTCACAGATACGCAGTATTTT. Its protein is CASSQGGELTDTQYF.

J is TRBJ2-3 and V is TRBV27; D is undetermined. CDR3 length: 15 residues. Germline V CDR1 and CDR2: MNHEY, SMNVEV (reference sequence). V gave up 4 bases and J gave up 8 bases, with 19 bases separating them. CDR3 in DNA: TGTGCCAGCAGTTCACGACGGGTAGAACACGTTACGCAGTATTTT. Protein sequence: CASSSRRVEHVTQYF.

CDR3 in amino acids: CASSQPGTGAEQYF. The CDR3 region has the DNA TGCGCCAGCAGCCAACCCGGGACAGGGGCCGAGCAGTACTTC. The rearrangement joins TRBV4-3 to TRBJ2-7; the match to TRBD1 covers 10 bases. Unmatched junction bases numbered 4, after V lost 2 bases and J lost 6 bases. The CDR3 totals 14 residues. Per the germline V gene, CDR1 is LGHNA and CDR2 is YSLEER.

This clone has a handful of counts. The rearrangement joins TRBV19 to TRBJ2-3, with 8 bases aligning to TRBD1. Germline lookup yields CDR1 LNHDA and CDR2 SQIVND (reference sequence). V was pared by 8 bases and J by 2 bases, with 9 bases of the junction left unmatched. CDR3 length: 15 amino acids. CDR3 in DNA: TGTGCCAGTTCCCGGACAGGGCATTCCACAGATACGCAGTATTTT. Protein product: CASSRTGHSTDTQYF. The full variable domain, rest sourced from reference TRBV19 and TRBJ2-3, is DGGITQSPKYLFRKEGQNVTLSCEQNLNHDAMYWYRQDPGQGLRLIYYSQIVNDFQKGDIAEGYSVSREKKESFPLTVTSAQKNPTAFYLCASSRTGHSTDTQYFGPGTRLTVL.

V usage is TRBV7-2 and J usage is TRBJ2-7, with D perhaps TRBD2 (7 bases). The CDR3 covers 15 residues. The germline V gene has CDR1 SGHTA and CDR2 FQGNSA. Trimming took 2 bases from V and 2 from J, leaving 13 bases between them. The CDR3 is CASSLFRGAPYEQYF. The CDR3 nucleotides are TGTGCCAGCAGCTTATTCCGGGGGGCCCCCTACGAGCAGTACTTC. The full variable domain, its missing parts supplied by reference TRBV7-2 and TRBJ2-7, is GAGVSQSPSNKVTEKGKDVELRCDPISGHTALYWYRQSLGQGLEFLIYFQGNSAPDKSGLPSDRFSAERTGGSVSTLTIQRTQQEDSAVYLCASSLFRGAPYEQYFGPGTRLTVT.

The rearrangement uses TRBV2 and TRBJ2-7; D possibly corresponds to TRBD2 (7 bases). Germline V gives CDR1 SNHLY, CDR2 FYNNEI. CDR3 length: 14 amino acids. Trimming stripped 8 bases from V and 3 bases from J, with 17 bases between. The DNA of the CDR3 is TGTGCCAGCTGGGGGGGCAGGGCATTCTACGAGCAGTACTTC. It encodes CASWGGRAFYEQYF.

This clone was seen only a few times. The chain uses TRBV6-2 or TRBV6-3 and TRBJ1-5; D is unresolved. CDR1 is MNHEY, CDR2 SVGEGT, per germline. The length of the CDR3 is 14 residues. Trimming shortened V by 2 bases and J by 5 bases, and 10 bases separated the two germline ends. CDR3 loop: CASSYVTRDQPQHF. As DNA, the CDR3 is TGTGCCAGCAGTTACGTGACACGAGATCAGCCCCAGCATTTT.